Shown below are 19 T cell receptor beta chains from a single sample sequenced in a study of cytomegalovirus exposure and HLA in healthy donors. The PCR was carried out with 60 Vbeta primers and 13 Jbeta primers. Here immunoSEQ multiplex PCR was the method, and the copy in TCRdb shows in-frame clones only, minus some. This sample contains about 190,000 clones. The sequenced sample consisted of PBMCs. All receptors come from a man aged 25-45 years in good health and CMV-seronegative.

The genes are TRBV19 and TRBJ2-7; D may be TRBD2 (6 bases). The ends were cut back, 2 bases at V and 7 bases at J, with 15 bases in the middle. Germline CDR1 is LNHDA and CDR2 is SQIVND (reference sequence). The CDR3 has 14 residues. The chain's CDR3 is CASSIMGPGVEQYF. The CDR3 DNA is TGTGCCAGTAGTATAATGGGTCCGGGGGTGGAGCAGTACTTC. Variable domain in full (rest from reference TRBV19 and TRBJ2-7): DGGITQSPKYLFRKEGQNVTLSCEQNLNHDAMYWYRQDPGQGLRLIYYSQIVNDFQKGDIAEGYSVSREKKESFPLTVTSAQKNPTAFYLCASSIMGPGVEQYFGPGTRLTVT.

This chain links TRBV21-1 with TRBJ2-7; the table gives TRBD1 as D, unverified against the DNA. TRBV21-1 is deemed a pseudogene. The length of the CDR3 is 15 residues. The CDR3 DNA sequence: TGTGCCAGCAGCAAACCTGACAGGGAAGTCTACGAGCAGTACTTC. Translated: CASSKPDREVYEQYF.

The chain links TRBV15 to TRBJ1-2; no reliable D call. CDR3 size: 14 residues. Germline V lookup: CDR1 LNHNV, CDR2 YYDKDF (reference sequence). V was trimmed by 3 bases and J by 1 base, leaving 9 bases between them. In DNA form, the CDR3 reads TGTGCCACCAGCAGCCGGGTAGTTAACTATGGCTACACCTTC. This encodes CATSSRVVNYGYTF.

The J gene is TRBJ2-7, the V gene TRBV5-1; perhaps TRBD1 as D (5 bases). This CDR3 is 13 amino acids long. The V gene's germline CDR1 is SGHRS and CDR2 YFSETQ. Trimming stripped 4 bases from V and 2 bases from J, with 10 bases between. CDR3 sequence (DNA): TGCGCCAGCAGCGGTCAGGGAACCTACGAGCAGTACTTC. Its translation: CASSGQGTYEQYF.

This chain joins TRBV19 and TRBJ2-3; weak D call: TRBD1 (6 bases). Germline assignment: CDR1 LNHDA and CDR2 SQIVND (reference sequence). The CDR3 extends over 15 amino acids. V shed 3 bases and J shed 3 bases, with 13 bases lying between them. The CDR3 DNA sequence: TGTGCCAGTAGTATCTTCAGACAGGTAACAGATACGCAGTATTTT. It translates to CASSIFRQVTDTQYF.

The rearrangement joins TRBV2 to TRBJ1-2; 10 nucleotides line up with TRBD1. The CDR3 extends over 14 amino acids. The germline gives CDR1 SNHLY, CDR2 FYNNEI. The trim removed 7 bases at V and 4 bases at J, leaving 6 bases unmatched. The CDR3 is CASTGDRGPYGYTF. In DNA, the CDR3 is TGTGCCAGCACCGGAGACAGGGGGCCCTATGGCTACACCTTC.

The rearrangement uses TRBV2 and TRBJ1-3, with D unclear. Germline V CDR1 and CDR2: SNHLY, FYNNEI. Trimming took off 8 bases at V and 3 bases at J, with 11 bases between the two ends. The CDR3 has 13 amino acids. The CDR3 sequence: CASVDGSGNTIYF. Here the CDR3 DNA reads TGTGCCAGCGTCGACGGGAGTGGAAACACCATATATTTT.

The chain links TRBV27 to TRBJ1-1; D might be TRBD1 (6 bases). The V gene lost 0 bases and the J gene lost 10 bases, with 15 bases spanning the gap. Germline CDR1 MNHEY, CDR2 SMNVEV (reference sequence). The CDR3 loop spans 14 amino acids. In nucleotides, the CDR3 is TGTGCCAGCAGTTTATCCCCTGCGGGGGCGGGAGCTTTCTTT. It is translated as CASSLSPAGAGAFF.

The chain joins TRBV25-1 to TRBJ2-1; 7 bases agree with TRBD1. The J segment lost 2 bases and the V segment lost 8 bases, leaving 6 bases of the junction unmatched. The CDR3 covers 14 residues. Germline V lookup: CDR1 MGHDK, CDR2 SYGVNS. CDR3 sequence (DNA): TGTGCCAGCGGACAACAGGGGACCTACAATGAGCAGTTCTTC. This codes for CASGQQGTYNEQFF.

The chain links TRBV9 to TRBJ1-3; 8 nucleotides line up with TRBD1. With V trimmed by 0 bases and J by 2 bases, 4 bases remained unmatched. The CDR3 runs 16 residues. Per germline, CDR1 SGDLS and CDR2 YYNGEE. CDR3 protein: CASSVGWTGTGNTIYF. CDR3 in DNA: TGTGCCAGCAGCGTAGGTTGGACAGGGACTGGAAACACCATATATTTT.

The rearrangement uses TRBV14 and TRBJ2-2; a possible D gene is TRBD2 (6 bases). The CDR3 extends over 16 amino acids. Per germline, CDR1 SGHDN and CDR2 FVKESK. The V end lost 0 bases, the J end lost 8 bases, and 16 bases lay between the germline ends. The CDR3 region is CASSQDRAAGPGELFF. The CDR3 DNA sequence: TGTGCCAGCAGCCAAGATCGGGCGGCGGGACCAGGGGAGCTGTTTTTT.

In DNA, the CDR3 is TGTGCCAGCATCCCTAGCGGGGAATACAATGAGCAGTTCTTC. It encodes CASIPSGEYNEQFF. The chain has TRBV25-1 and TRBJ2-1; TRBD2 aligns across 9 bases. Germline trimming cut 7 bases from V and 4 bases from J; bases unmatched to any gene: 5. CDR1 and CDR2 from the germline V gene are MGHDK and SYGVNS. The CDR3 totals 14 residues.

V and J are TRBV6-1 and TRBJ1-1; D not resolved. V was trimmed by 6 bases and J by 5 bases, leaving 16 bases between them. The CDR3 runs 14 residues. Looked up from germline, CDR1 is MNHNS and CDR2 is SASEGT. CDR3 protein: CASRAGGSRTEAFF. DNA of the CDR3: TGTGCCAGCAGGGCTGGCGGGAGTCGGACTGAAGCTTTCTTT.

The rearrangement uses TRBV27 and TRBJ1-5, with 8 bases identical to TRBD1. CDR1 is MNHEY, CDR2 SMNVEV, per germline (reference sequence). Trimming at V came to 3 bases and at J to 7 bases, leaving 11 bases not matched to a gene. The CDR3 runs 16 residues. The CDR3 nucleotides read TGTGCCAGCAGTTTCCTACCCGGGACAGGAGGCCAGCCCCAGCATTTT. Translating gives CASSFLPGTGGQPQHF.

The rearrangement links TRBV5-1 to TRBJ2-5; D not resolved. This CDR3 region has 15 residues. The V gene lost 1 base and the J gene lost 3 bases, with 13 bases spanning the gap. Germline V CDR1 and CDR2: SGHRS, YFSETQ. The CDR3 region has the DNA TGCGCCAGCAGCTTGAGTACGTCGGTAAAAGAGACCCAGTACTTC. This translates into CASSLSTSVKETQYF.

This chain joins TRBV7-9 and TRBJ2-1; TRBD2 agrees at 12 bases. Germline V CDR1 and CDR2: SEHNR, FQNEAQ (reference sequence). V dropped 3 bases and J dropped 7; count of bases not matched to a gene: 4. The CDR3 runs 15 residues. CDR3 bases: TGTGCCAGCAGCTTCGGACTAGCGGGGATAAATGAGCAGTTCTTC. Translated, it gives CASSFGLAGINEQFF.

The chain employs TRBV5-1 and TRBJ2-7; the match to TRBD1 covers 12 bases. V shed 3 bases, J shed 6 bases, and the junction held 4 bases outside the gene matches. Germline CDR1 SGHRS, CDR2 YFSETQ. CDR3 length equals 14 residues. CDR3 sequence reads: CASSSGTGGLEQYF. DNA for the CDR3: TGCGCCAGCAGCTCCGGGACAGGGGGCCTCGAGCAGTACTTC.

The chain joins TRBV15 to TRBJ2-3; TRBD1 is a possible D gene (5 bases). V lost 0 bases and J lost 6, with 16 bases in between. The germline V gene has CDR1 LNHNV and CDR2 YYDKDF (reference sequence). CDR3 length equals 16 residues. CDR3 bases: TGTGCCACCAGCAGAGATGCGTGGGGCCAGACCGATACGCAGTATTTT. As protein: CATSRDAWGQTDTQYF.

The V and J genes are TRBV6-6 and TRBJ2-7, with D tentatively TRBD2 (6 bases). In germline, CDR1 is MNHNY, CDR2 SVGAGI (reference sequence). V was shortened by 9 bases and J by 0 bases, with 15 bases between the two germline ends. This CDR3 spans 14 amino acids. In DNA, the CDR3 is TGTGCCAGTGGAACCGGGACTTACTCCTACGAGCAGTACTTC. Its protein is CASGTGTYSYEQYF.